Each of the 21 T cell receptor beta chains below was sequenced from the same sample in a study of cytotoxic CD8 clonotypes in ibrutinib-treated CLL. Clones were sequenced by immunoSEQ multiplex PCR, and TCRdb holds only the in-frame ones, with some missing. The sample yields some 170,000 clones, about 88% seen once. This specimen consisted of PBMCs, obtained at disease progression, from a patient treated with ibrutinib. These receptors all stem from a human donor with chronic lymphocytic leukemia.

The CDR3 DNA reads TGTGCCAGCAGCTTAGGGGGTAACCCTGGAAACACCATATATTTT. It specifies CASSLGGNPGNTIYF. The chain combines TRBV7-8 with TRBJ1-3; D is unclear. Trimming shortened V by 1 base and J by 2 bases, and 9 bases separated the two germline ends. The CDR3 loop spans 15 amino acids. CDR1 and CDR2 (germline): SGHVS, FQNEAQ. The full variable domain, its missing parts supplied by reference TRBV7-8 and TRBJ1-3, is GAGVSQSPRYKVAKRGQDVALRCDPISGHVSLFWYQQALGQGPEFLTYFQNEAQLDKSGLPSDRFFAERPEGSVSTLKIQRTQQEDSAVYLCASSLGGNPGNTIYFGEGSWLTVV.

The chain has TRBV7-3 and TRBJ2-7; possible D gene TRBD2, 6 bases. CDR1 and CDR2 from the germline V gene are SGHTA and FQGTGA. Trimming cost V 5 bases and J 2 bases, with 16 bases left between them. This CDR3 is 15 amino acids long. In DNA, the CDR3 is TGTGCCAGCAGCCTAGATAGTGCGGGAACCTACGAGCAGTACTTC. It encodes CASSLDSAGTYEQYF.

The chain has TRBV4-1 and TRBJ2-7; 12 bases match TRBD2. The V gene's germline CDR1 is MGHRA and CDR2 YSYEKL. V lost 4 bases to trimming and J lost 12 bases; unmatched junction nucleotides: 7. The CDR3 consists of 13 residues. The CDR3 region has the DNA TGCGCCAGCAGCCCGGGACTAGCGGGCCGGCGGTACTTC. It codes for CASSPGLAGRRYF.

The chain employs TRBV2 and TRBJ2-1; 10 positions agree with TRBD2. From germline, CDR1 is SNHLY and CDR2 FYNNEI. The trim removed 6 bases at V and 7 bases at J, leaving 9 bases unmatched. The CDR3 sequence is 15 residues long. The CDR3 region is CASSPLAGVGNEQFF. DNA for the CDR3: TGTGCCAGCAGCCCCCTAGCGGGAGTAGGGAATGAGCAGTTCTTC.

The chain joins TRBV28 to TRBJ1-1, with D unclear. CDR1 and CDR2 (germline): MDHEN, SYDVKM. V shed 2 bases and J shed 1 base, with 8 bases lying between them. The CDR3 sequence is 14 residues long. In DNA form, the CDR3 reads TGTGCCAGCAGTTTAGGACGGGCGAACACTGAAGCTTTCTTT. This gives the protein CASSLGRANTEAFF.

The chain has TRBV7-9 and TRBJ2-1, with 7 bases identical to TRBD2. From germline, CDR1 is SEHNR and CDR2 FQNEAQ (reference sequence). The CDR3 contains 15 residues. The trim removed 10 bases at V and 8 bases at J, leaving 17 bases unmatched. CDR3 residues: CATRPGGSAGYEQFF. In DNA, the CDR3 is TGTGCCACCAGACCGGGCGGGAGTGCCGGTTATGAGCAGTTCTTC.

The chain carries TRBV28 and TRBJ2-7; 9 nucleotides align to TRBD1. This CDR3 contains 15 residues. With 5 bases clipped from V and 1 base from J, the junction kept 6 bases outside the gene matches. Germline V lookup: CDR1 MDHEN, CDR2 SYDVKM. The DNA of the CDR3 is TGTGCCAGCAGTACAACAGGGGGCAAATCCTACGAGCAGTACTTC. As protein: CASSTTGGKSYEQYF.

This chain uses TRBV10-2 with TRBJ2-1; TRBD2 might be the D (5 bases). Germline CDR1 and CDR2: WSHSY and SAAADI. Trimming stripped 7 bases from V and 0 bases from J, with 7 bases between. This CDR3 is 13 amino acids long. The CDR3 coding sequence is TGCGCCAGCAAAGCGGACTCCTACAATGAGCAGTTCTTC. Amino acids: CASKADSYNEQFF.

The chain uses TRBV21-1 and TRBJ1-5; the D call TRBD1 from the table was never checked on the DNA. TRBV21-1 is recorded as a pseudogene. There are 22 residues in the CDR3. CDR3 amino acids: CASSKGHDPGQGMKGRIQPQHF. CDR3 DNA: TGTGCCAGCAGCAAAGGCCACGATCCGGGACAGGGCATGAAGGGGCGGATTCAGCCCCAGCATTTT.

The chain joins TRBV7-9 to TRBJ2-6; tentative D call: TRBD2 (6 bases). The V gene's germline CDR1 is SEHNR and CDR2 FQNEAQ (reference sequence). Trimming took off 6 bases at V and 2 bases at J, with 11 bases between the two ends. CDR3 length: 15 residues. The CDR3 DNA follows: TGTGCCAGCAGAACCGGGGGAGCTGGGGCCAACGTCCTGACTTTC. Translating gives CASRTGGAGANVLTF.

The chain couples TRBV11-2 to TRBJ2-3; the match to TRBD1 covers 8 bases. The junction had 7 bases not matched to a gene; V was cut back by 5 bases and J by 0 bases. This CDR3 is 16 amino acids long. CDR1 SGHAT and CDR2 FQNNGV come from the germline V gene. The CDR3 loop reads CASSTRQGMSTDTQYF. The CDR3 bases are TGTGCCAGCAGCACTAGACAGGGGATGAGCACAGATACGCAGTATTTT.

The CDR3 DNA reads as TGCGCCAGCAGCCAAGTGGGACAGGGGGCCCTAATTGCGTACGAGCAGTACTTC. It encodes CASSQVGQGALIAYEQYF. The chain employs TRBV4-1 and TRBJ2-7, with TRBD1 matching over 12 bases. The CDR3 consists of 18 residues. Unmatched junction bases numbered 11, after V lost 1 base and J lost 4 bases. Germline V CDR1 and CDR2: MGHRA, YSYEKL.

This chain uses TRBV5-6 with TRBJ1-1; 8 bases are shared with TRBD1. The CDR3 extends over 14 amino acids. V lost 3 bases to trimming and J lost 5 bases; unmatched junction nucleotides: 6. CDR1 and CDR2 (germline): SGHDT, YYEEEE. This CDR3 reads CASSSLRTGTEAFF. CDR3 nucleotides: TGTGCCAGCAGCTCACTCAGGACAGGGACTGAAGCTTTCTTT.

The chain has TRBV7-8 and TRBJ2-2, with 9 bases identical to TRBD1. Germline trimming cut 5 bases from V and 5 bases from J; bases unmatched to any gene: 6. This CDR3 is built from 15 residues. Germline lookup yields CDR1 SGHVS and CDR2 FQNEAQ. This CDR3 reads CASSRGQGKTGELFF. In DNA, the CDR3 is TGTGCCAGCAGCCGCGGACAGGGGAAGACCGGGGAGCTGTTTTTT.

The chain is built from TRBV6-5 and TRBJ2-1; the D is unclear. The CDR3 sequence is 12 residues long. Germline CDR1 MNHEY, CDR2 SVGAGI. Trimming shortened V by 6 bases and J by 8 bases, and 11 bases separated the two germline ends. CDR3 sequence reads: CASSTNRDEQFF. The CDR3 nucleotides are TGTGCCAGCAGCACAAATAGGGATGAGCAGTTCTTC.

In nucleotides, the CDR3 is TGTGCCAGCAGATTGAGCGTCTTGGCGTCCATGAACACTGAAGCTTTCTTT. This sequence encodes CASRLSVLASMNTEAFF. This chain uses TRBV27 with TRBJ1-1; D gene uncertain. V was trimmed by 6 bases and J by 0 bases, leaving 20 bases between them. Germline CDR1 and CDR2: MNHEY and SMNVEV (reference sequence). The CDR3 is 17 amino acids.

The chain combines TRBV5-1 with TRBJ1-1; D may be TRBD1 (5 bases). CDR3 length: 13 amino acids. Trimming cost V 3 bases and J 4 bases, with 10 bases left between them. The germline V gene has CDR1 SGHRS and CDR2 YFSETQ. CDR3 residues: CASSWDLGTEAFF. Here the CDR3 DNA reads TGCGCCAGCAGCTGGGACCTGGGCACTGAAGCTTTCTTT. Together with reference TRBV5-1 and TRBJ1-1, the CDR3 gives the full variable domain: KAGVTQTPRYLIKTRGQQVTLSCSPISGHRSVSWYQQTPGQGLQFLFEYFSETQRNKGNFPGRFSGRQFSNSRSEMNVSTLELGDSALYLCASSWDLGTEAFFGQGTRLTVV.

This chain uses TRBV29-1 with TRBJ1-1, with D unresolved. This CDR3 is 13 amino acids long. The V and J ends lost 3 bases and 1 base respectively, with 9 bases between them. Germline V gives CDR1 SQVTM, CDR2 ANQGSEA. The CDR3 region has the DNA TGCAGCGTTGAGGGCATCTGGAACACTGAAGCTTTCTTT. Amino acids: CSVEGIWNTEAFF.

The chain uses TRBV4-3 and TRBJ1-2; perhaps TRBD1 as D (5 bases). Germline CDR1 and CDR2: LGHNA and YSLEER. The V end was cut by 0 bases, the J end by 14 bases, with 13 bases between. This CDR3 has 12 amino acids. The CDR3 sequence is CASSQDMQGLTF. In nucleotides, the CDR3 is TGCGCCAGCAGCCAAGATATGCAGGGACTGACCTTC.

This chain connects TRBV2 to TRBJ2-1, with D unclear. V lost 8 bases and J lost 11, with 13 bases in between. The CDR3 is 11 residues long. Germline CDR1 is SNHLY and CDR2 is FYNNEI. CDR3 loop: CASQSPPQQFF. DNA for the CDR3: TGTGCCAGCCAGTCCCCACCCCAGCAGTTCTTC.

The J gene is TRBJ2-7, the V gene TRBV28; D ambiguous. The CDR3 length is 13 residues. Germline CDR1 is MDHEN and CDR2 is SYDVKM. Trimming took 5 bases from V and 1 from J, leaving 9 bases between them. DNA for the CDR3: TGTGCCAGCAGTGGCATTCCATCCTACGAGCAGTACTTC. It yields the protein CASSGIPSYEQYF.